These T cell receptor beta chains were read from a single sample in a study of blood T cell repertoires in COVID-19. Assay used: immunoSEQ multiplex PCR; TCRdb lists only in-frame clones, some missing. The top ten clones hold around 27% of a sample with 60,000 to 75,000 clones, roughly 85% of them seen once. Material for sequencing was peripheral blood. All receptors come from a man aged 55 to 70 with active or convalescent COVID-19. The CDR3 runs from the conserved cysteine through the conserved F or W. A D gene is named only where the DNA matches it firmly. For some rows the clone size is stated as once, few or many, or as a class when expanded; others skip it.

clone size	V gene	D gene	J gene	CDR3 DNA	CDR3 protein
NA	TRBV2	NA	TRBJ2-2	TGTGCCAGCAGGGGAGGCACCGGGGAGCTGTTTTTT	CASRGGTGELFF
few	TRBV10-3	TRBD1	TRBJ2-7	TGTGCCATCAGTGAAACCGGGACAGGATTCTACGAGCAGTACTTC	CAISETGTGFYEQYF
NA	TRBV4-1	NA	TRBJ2-7	TGCGCCAGCAGCCAAGATGTGACAGCCTCTTACGAGCAGTACTTC	CASSQDVTASYEQYF
NA	TRBV28	NA	TRBJ1-6	TGTGCCAGCAGTCCCCCCACTCGGGGGGCTTCACCCCTCCACTTT	CASSPPTRGASPLHF
NA	TRBV10-1	NA	TRBJ2-3	TGCGCCAGCAGTGGACAGGCCACAGATACGCAGTATTTT	CASSGQATDTQYF
once	TRBV7-2	NA	TRBJ1-6	TGTGCCAGCAGTTTTAAGGGAGATTCACCCCTCCACTTT	CASSFKGDSPLHF
NA	TRBV15	TRBD1	TRBJ1-1	TGTGCCACCAGCAGACCGACAGGGGGGAACACTGAAGCTTTCTTT	CATSRPTGGNTEAFF
NA	TRBV4-3	TRBD1	TRBJ2-5	TGCGCCAGCAGCCAAAGGACAGGGGGAGGCGGGACCCAGTACTTC	CASSQRTGGGGTQYF
NA	TRBV7-6	TRBD1	TRBJ1-1	TGTGCCAGCAGCCCGTTGGGACAGATGAACACTGAAGCTTTCTTT	CASSPLGQMNTEAFF
NA	TRBV24-1	TRBD1	TRBJ1-5	TGTGCCACCAGTGATTTGCCAGGGGGGATTGTCGGTCAGCCCCAGCATTTT	CATSDLPGGIVGQPQHF
NA	TRBV28	NA	TRBJ2-7	TGTGCCAGCAGTTTATTGCGCGAGCAGTACTTC	CASSLLREQYF
NA	TRBV6-5	NA	TRBJ2-1	TGTGCCAGCAGTTACTCGTACAGGGGAGGTGAGCAGTTCTTC	CASSYSYRGGEQFF
NA	TRBV4-3	NA	TRBJ1-4	TGCGCCAGCAGCCAAGATGCGGGATTCGGTGAAAAACTGTTTTTT	CASSQDAGFGEKLFF
NA	TRBV6-5	NA	TRBJ1-3	TGTGCCAGCAGTTACGGCAGGGCTGGAAACACCATATATTTT	CASSYGRAGNTIYF
NA	TRBV4-1	TRBD2	TRBJ2-3	TGCGCCAGCAGCCAAGCGAGACTAGCGGGGGGGCTGGCAGATACGCAGTATTTT	CASSQARLAGGLADTQYF
NA	TRBV11-3	NA	TRBJ2-7	TGTGCCAGCAGCTCAGGGTACGAGCAGTACTTC	CASSSGYEQYF
few	TRBV5-1	TRBD1	TRBJ2-7	TGCGCCAGCAGCCCTCGTCAACCGGGACAGGGGGCGTCTAGCTCCTACGAGCAGTACTTC	CASSPRQPGQGASSSYEQYF
NA	TRBV19	NA	TRBJ1-1	TGTGCCAGTAGTACAGGGTTTATCACTGAAGCTTTCTTT	CASSTGFITEAFF
NA	TRBV5-1	TRBD1	TRBJ1-2	TGCGCCAGCAGAGCTCAGGGGGCTAACTATGGCTACACCTTC	CASRAQGANYGYTF
NA	TRBV5-1	TRBD1	TRBJ2-2	TGCGCCAGCAGACGGGACAGTACAGGGGAGCTGTTTTTT	CASRRDSTGELFF
few	TRBV7-8	NA	TRBJ2-7	TGTGCCAGCAGCTTCGCAGGGGACGAGCAGTACTTC	CASSFAGDEQYF
NA	TRBV7-9	TRBD2	TRBJ2-3	TGTGCCAGCAGCTTAATGACAGCGGGGGGTTGGGATACGCAGTATTTT	CASSLMTAGGWDTQYF
few	TRBV24-1	NA	TRBJ2-2	TGTGCCACCAGTGACTGGACAGCGAACACCGGGGAGCTGTTTTTT	CATSDWTANTGELFF
NA	TRBV7-8	TRBD2	TRBJ2-5	TGTGCCAGCAGCTTAAACACAGCGGGGGAGACCCAGTACTTC	CASSLNTAGETQYF
NA	TRBV3-1/TRBV3-2	TRBD2	TRBJ2-1	TGTGCCACCGGGGACTACCGCACCTACAATGAGCAGTTCTTC	CATGDYRTYNEQFF
NA	TRBV29-1	TRBD1	TRBJ1-4	TGCAGCGTTGAACCGCCTACAGGGGGCGGTGAAAAACTGTTTTTT	CSVEPPTGGGEKLFF
NA	TRBV14	TRBD2	TRBJ2-5	TGTGCCAGCAGCCCTACCATAGCGGGGTGGGAAGAGACCCAGTACTTC	CASSPTIAGWEETQYF
NA	TRBV3-1/TRBV3-2	TRBD1	TRBJ2-3	TGTGCCAGCAGATGGGCGGGACAGGGGACAGATACGCAGTATTTT	CASRWAGQGTDTQYF
few	TRBV21-1	NA	TRBJ2-3	TGTGCCAGCAGCCCGCGGACTAGCGGGGGACCCACAGATACGCAGTATTTT	CASSPRTSGGPTDTQYF
once	TRBV28	NA	TRBJ1-6	TGTGCCAGCATTGCCGGGGGGCTTATAAATAATTCACCCCTCCACTTT	CASIAGGLINNSPLHF
NA	TRBV5-1	NA	TRBJ2-5	TGCGCCAGCAGCTTGGGGGGGCAGGGCGGCCAAGAGACCCAGTACTTC	CASSLGGQGGQETQYF
NA	TRBV5-4	NA	TRBJ1-2	TGTGCCAGCAGCTTAATGGCAGGCGGGGCTGGCTACACCTTC	CASSLMAGGAGYTF
NA	TRBV25-1	TRBD2	TRBJ2-3	TGTGCCAGCGGGAGACTAGCGGGGGACGCGGATACGCAGTATTTT	CASGRLAGDADTQYF
NA	TRBV5-6	NA	TRBJ2-1	TGTGCCAGCAGCTTAGGACAGCTCTCTCCCAATGAGCAGTTCTTC	CASSLGQLSPNEQFF
few	TRBV7-3	NA	TRBJ2-2	TGTGCCAGCAGCCGGAAGGAGACCACCGGGGAGCTGTTTTTT	CASSRKETTGELFF
NA	TRBV5-4	NA	TRBJ1-1	TGTGCCAGCAGCCTCCGGGCGGCAGGGGTTGAAGCTTTCTTT	CASSLRAAGVEAFF
few	TRBV27	NA	TRBJ2-7	TGTGCCACCCTTATCCGGGACACCCTCTACGAGCAGTACTTC	CATLIRDTLYEQYF